Listed below are T cell receptor beta chains from one sample, sequenced in a study of blood T cells in healthy people across ages. MiXCR, run by TCRdb on the 5' RACE reads, gives a single entry per CDR3 protein. The data hold around 1,800,000 distinct CDR3 sequences, with around 40% observed a single time. The sequenced sample consisted of blood. These receptors came from a human donor in good health. Both conserved end residues are part of each CDR3. A D gene is named only where the DNA matches it firmly. Clone size appears in some rows only: once, few, many, or a class for an expanded clone.

abundance	v_gene	j_gene	d_gene	CDR3aa	CDR3nt
.	TRBV15	TRBJ2-4	TRBD1	CATSRDSQGARAKNIQYF	TGTGCCACCAGCAGAGATAGTCAGGGGGCAAGAGCCAAAAACATTCAGTACTTC
.	TRBV29-1	TRBJ2-1	.	CSAYDNEQFF	TGCAGCGCCTATGACAATGAGCAGTTCTTC
.	TRBV4-3	TRBJ1-2	.	CASSQGTWTVGYGYTF	TGCGCCAGCAGCCAAGGGACCTGGACAGTCGGCTATGGCTACACCTTC
few	TRBV11-2	TRBJ1-1	.	CASSFQGITEAFF	TGTGCCAGCAGCTTTCAGGGTATCACTGAAGCTTTCTTT
once	TRBV18	TRBJ2-3	.	CASSPQAATSTDTQYF	TGTGCCAGCTCACCCCAGGCAGCGACTAGCACAGATACGCAGTATTTT
few	TRBV11-1	TRBJ2-7	TRBD2	CASSNLAGSSYEQYF	TGTGCCAGCAGCAATCTAGCGGGCAGCTCCTACGAGCAGTACTTC
.	TRBV4-3	TRBJ2-3	.	CASSQGDGARADTQYF	TGCGCCAGCAGCCAAGGGGACGGGGCCAGGGCAGATACGCAGTATTTT
few	TRBV5-1	TRBJ1-2	.	CASSQGNLYGYTF	TGCGCCAGCAGTCAAGGGAATCTCTATGGCTACACCTTC
.	TRBV7-2	TRBJ2-5	.	CASSQVGVWETQYF	TGTGCCAGCAGCCAGGTGGGGGTCTGGGAGACCCAGTACTTC
.	TRBV6-1	TRBJ2-1	.	CASTEESLLLRGWNYNEQFF	TGTGCCAGCACTGAGGAATCCCTCCTACTTAGGGGGTGGAACTACAATGAGCAGTTCTTC
few	TRBV7-2	TRBJ1-1	.	CASSLDGHLNTEAFF	TGTGCCAGCAGCTTAGATGGACATTTGAACACTGAAGCTTTCTTT
few	TRBV24-1	TRBJ2-3	.	CATSAPERGTDTQYF	TGTGCCACCAGTGCACCGGAACGGGGCACGGATACGCAGTATTTT
few	TRBV12-3/TRBV12-4	TRBJ2-1	.	CASGGSANEQFF	TGTGCCAGCGGGGGGTCGGCCAATGAGCAGTTCTTC
.	TRBV7-2	TRBJ1-2	TRBD1	CASNLGGLRDRGYTF	TGTGCCAGCAACTTAGGGGGCCTTAGGGATCGTGGCTACACCTTC
.	TRBV14	TRBJ2-3	.	CASSQVTQGGTQYF	TGTGCCAGCAGCCAAGTGACTCAGGGGGGTACGCAGTATTTT
few	TRBV28	TRBJ1-4	TRBD1	CASSPGQDGEKLFF	TGTGCCAGCAGTCCGGGACAGGACGGCGAAAAACTGTTTTTT
many	TRBV11-2	TRBJ2-1	.	CASSPFGNEQFF	TGTGCCAGCAGCCCTTTTGGGAATGAGCAGTTCTTC
few	TRBV7-2	TRBJ2-5	.	CASSFTPRPGQETQYF	TGTGCCAGCAGCTTTACCCCTAGACCCGGACAAGAGACCCAGTACTTC